Included here is one T cell receptor (beta chain) sequence, with context. Its antigen is not identified. Pooled in the analysis were second doses at about 4 or about 12 weeks. Sequenced by immunoSEQ multiplex PCR; TCRdb stores in-frame clones only, minus some. The top ten hold over 2% of the sample, which has fewer than 120,000 clones, roughly 92% seen once. The germline V gene encodes CDR1 SGHNT and CDR2 YENEEA. CDR3 size: 17 residues. Trimming at V came to 0 bases and at J to 0 bases, leaving 1 base not matched to a gene. The data originate from a study of T cell responses to AZD1222 COVID-19 vaccine. General study points: Repertoires were collected only later (after the peak T cell response had occurred). Variant regions that are unmutated are reportedly the target of nearly half of spike-specific TCRs.

The sequence was collected from an adult who received the AZD1222 COVID-19 vaccine. The material was peripheral blood, obtained 28 days after the second AZD1222 dose. The chain carries TRBV11-3 and TRBJ2-3, with 12 nucleotides matching TRBD2. The CDR3 reads CASSLELAGGSTDTQYF. DNA for the CDR3: TGTGCCAGCAGCTTAGAACTAGCGGGGGGTAGCACAGATACGCAGTATTTT. The whole variable domain, remainder taken from reference TRBV11-3 and TRBJ2-3, is EAGVVQSPRYKIIEKKQPVAFWCNPISGHNTLYWYLQNLGQGPELLIRYENEEAVDDSQLPKDRFSAERLKGVDSTLKIQPAELGDSAVYLCASSLELAGGSTDTQYFGPGTRLTVL.